These 8 T cell receptor beta chains came from one sample sequenced in a study of CD8+ T cells in alopecia areata. Specified treatment: oral pan-JAK inhibitor, 5-10 mg twice daily. Extraction and reverse transcription of RNA yielded cDNA as the sequencing template. TCRdb's table, derived via immunoSEQ multiplex PCR, lists solely in-frame clones and lacks some. The sample consists of 95,000 to 100,000 clones, about three fifths of them appearing once. The starting material was CD8+ T cells sorted from blood, obtained between weeks 55 and 70, from a patient treated with tofacitinib. The source is a human donor with alopecia areata.

The V and J genes are TRBV13 and TRBJ1-2; 7 nucleotides line up with TRBD1. Germline CDR1 PRHDT, CDR2 FYEKMQ (reference sequence). Germline trimming cut 6 bases from V and 3 bases from J; bases unmatched to any gene: 10. The CDR3 runs to 15 residues. CDR3 protein: CASRDTTGRDYGYTF. CDR3 nucleotides: TGTGCCAGCAGGGACACGACAGGGAGGGACTATGGCTACACCTTC.

Written as DNA, the CDR3 is TGTGCCAGCAGAGGCGGGGGATACAATGAGCAGTTCTTC. Protein sequence: CASRGGGYNEQFF. The chain has TRBV13 and TRBJ2-1; TRBD2 matches 7 bases. The ends lost 6 bases at V and 4 bases at J; junction bases unmatched: 3. In germline, CDR1 is PRHDT, CDR2 FYEKMQ (reference sequence). This CDR3 spans 13 amino acids. The full variable domain, in which reference TRBV13 and TRBJ2-1 provide the parts outside the CDR3, is AAGVIQSPRHLIKEKRETATLKCYPIPRHDTVYWYQQGPGQDPQFLISFYEKMQSDKGSIPDRFSAQQFSDYHSELNMSSLELGDSALYFCASRGGGYNEQFFGPGTRLTVL.

This clone was detected only a few times. The chain has TRBV5-1 and TRBJ2-2; 8 bases align to TRBD1. J gave up 5 bases and V 0 bases, and 6 bases lay outside the gene matches. In germline, CDR1 is SGHRS, CDR2 YFSETQ. There are 16 residues in the CDR3. CDR3 bases: TGCGCCAGCAGCTTGGTTGACAGGGGCTGGACCGGGGAGCTGTTTTTT. Translated, it gives CASSLVDRGWTGELFF.

The chain is built from TRBV30 and TRBJ2-3; 9 positions agree with TRBD1. This CDR3 contains 13 residues. Germline trimming cut 4 bases from V and 4 bases from J; bases unmatched to any gene: 3. Germline values: CDR1 GTSNPN, CDR2 SVGIG (reference sequence). This CDR3 reads CAWTGQGPDTQYF. CDR3 DNA: TGTGCCTGGACGGGACAGGGTCCAGATACGCAGTATTTT.

CDR3 protein: CASSLDRQGMNTEAFF. The CDR3 nucleotides read TGTGCCAGCAGCTTAGACAGACAGGGAATGAACACTGAAGCTTTCTTT. The chain links TRBV7-6 to TRBJ1-1, with 7 bases fitting TRBD1. Germline CDR1 SGHVS, CDR2 FNYEAQ. Unmatched junction bases numbered 5, after V lost 1 base and J lost 0 bases. The CDR3 has 16 amino acids.

CDR3 nucleotide sequence: TGCGCCAGCAGCTCGCAAGGGCTCCAGTACTTC. Amino acid sequence: CASSSQGLQYF. J is TRBJ2-5 and V is TRBV4-1, with D hard to call. V lost 5 bases to trimming and J lost 10 bases, with 11 bases between them. CDR3 size: 11 residues. Germline CDR1 MGHRA, CDR2 YSYEKL.

Only a few counts were recorded for this clone. The chain couples TRBV29-1 to TRBJ2-5; D assignment may be TRBD1 or TRBD2 (6 bases each). There are 14 residues in the CDR3. Trimming shortened V by 6 bases and J by 3 bases, and 17 bases separated the two germline ends. The germline CDR1 and CDR2 sequences are SQVTM and ANQGSEA. The CDR3 sequence: CSVHRGQAEETQYF. CDR3 nucleotides: TGCAGCGTCCACCGGGGGCAGGCAGAAGAGACCCAGTACTTC.

The chain uses TRBV29-1 and TRBJ2-3, with D perhaps matching TRBD2 (6 bases). V lost 0 bases, J lost 0 bases, and 10 bases lay in between. The germline CDR1 and CDR2 sequences are SQVTM and ANQGSEA. The CDR3 spans 15 residues. The CDR3 coding sequence is TGCAGCGTTGAAGATTTGGGGAGGAGCACAGATACGCAGTATTTT. Residues: CSVEDLGRSTDTQYF.